This T cell receptor (beta chain) was captured in a study of T-cell reconstitution after alpha-beta-depleted transplantation in children (dated by TCRdb to the mid-2010s). Notes on the research overall: The study quantitatively tracked T-cell immune reconstitution after TCRalphabeta/CD19-depleted allogeneic hematopoietic cell transplantation in children using TCR repertoire profiling.

The treatment or condition tag for this specimen amounts to: allogeneic hematopoietic cell transplantation with graft depleted of TCRalphabeta T cells and CD19 B cells. The transplant recipients were children given TCRalphabeta/CD19-depleted allogeneic hematopoietic cell grafts. General findings and caveats noted by the study authors: Apparently early alphabetaT-cell count recovery about two months after transplant reportedly relied on only several hundred rapidly expanded clones derived from non-depleted graft cells. In some patients, high TCRbeta diversity at day 60 was attributed to recipient T cells and intrathymic progenitors that had survived conditioning. The frequencies of hyperexpanded clones fell over the following months, and after one year, T-cell counts and TCRbeta diversity were mostly attributed to newly produced T cells.

The library came from PCR. The sequencer listed for this sample is Illumina HiSeq 2500. TCR library preparation used molecular barcoding, with unique molecular identifiers applied to normalize quantification of the TCRbeta repertoire. Starting from the raw public reads, TCRdb applied fastp trimming at Q25, assembled clones with MiXCR and retained in-frame beta chains. Rows with a matching CDR3 protein are joined into one entry that keeps the most common DNA and genes. The sample yields 45,000 to 60,000 distinct CDR3 sequences; 40% to 60% were counted once. The ten largest clones take up around two fifths of the sample. Reading the germline V gene gives CDR1 SGHVS and CDR2 FNYEAQ. The CDR3, from cysteine to phenylalanine, totals 14 residues. Of all the DNA, just the CDR3 is kept, 42 bases in frame from base 1. Trimming costs V 1 base and J 4 bases, and their ends lie 11 bases apart. This clonotype was counted many times. Which antigen it targets is not known. Base quality data are lacking; no much larger clone is found one base away.

The sample was peripheral blood, taken before TCRalphabeta/CD19-depleted stem cell transplant. The clonotype was recovered from a boy younger than two with SCID, due to receive a stem cell transplant. Recombination linked TRBV7-6 to TRBJ2-7, with the D segment identity uncertain. The CDR3 corresponds to CASSLGGEGYEQYF. The DNA reads as follows: TGTGCCAGCAGCTTAGGTGGGGAAGGGTACGAGCAGTACTTC.